This TCR beta chain was profiled in a study of chemoradiotherapy in HPV16-positive cancers. Study results and caveats: For HPV16-positive patients, expanding HPV-responsive T cells associated with longer recurrence-free survival. Candidate HPV-specific clones and E7-related TCR motifs grew in tumor during treatment.

A note on this clone: The antigen remains unidentified.

Using immunoSEQ multiplex PCR, the repertoire was profiled, and TCRdb retains in-frame clones only, with some absent. The data hold roughly 25,000 clones, with roughly 94% observed a single time. Germline CDR1 LGHNA, CDR2 YSLEER. With 8 bases removed from V and 0 bases from J, the gap between germline ends came to 8 bases. The CDR3 contains 14 residues. Sampling was performed from a patient who underwent chemoradiotherapy. The clonotype comes from a human donor with HPV-associated anogenital cancer. This chain joins TRBV4-3 and TRBJ2-6; D gene uncertain. The CDR3 coding sequence is TGCGCCAGCTCCCGAGACTCTGGGGCCAACGTCCTGACTTTC. It encodes CASSRDSGANVLTF.